The rows below give T cell receptor beta chains drawn from one sample of a study of identical twins. TCRdb independently ran MiXCR on the 5' RACE reads; one entry per CDR3 protein. The sample shows about 890,000 distinct CDR3 sequences, more than 9% of them seen only once. These data also featured in a second study, about yellow fever vaccine responses in identical twins.

The sequenced sample consisted of PBMCs. The receptor source for this set is a woman in her late teens or twenties in good health. The CDR3 runs from the conserved cysteine through the conserved F or W. A D gene is named only where the DNA matches it firmly. Clone size is stated in some rows and not others, as once, few, many or a class when expanded.

V gene	D gene	clone size	J gene	CDR3 protein	CDR3 DNA
TRBV25-1	-	many	TRBJ1-2	CASSDHYAEGYTF	TGTGCCAGCAGTGATCACTACGCGGAGGGCTACACCTTC
TRBV12-3/TRBV12-4	-	many	TRBJ2-4	CASSLATKNIQYF	TGTGCCAGCAGTTTGGCTACCAAAAACATTCAGTACTTC
TRBV5-1	-	-	TRBJ2-1	CASSLVGHNHYNEQFF	TGCGCCAGCAGCTTGGTTGGGCACAACCACTACAATGAGCAGTTCTTC
TRBV20-1	-	-	TRBJ2-5	CSASPPGMGTQYF	TGCAGTGCTAGTCCCCCGGGGATGGGGACCCAGTACTTC
TRBV11-1	-	few	TRBJ1-6	CASSFGQKNSPLHF	TGTGCCAGCAGCTTTGGCCAGAAAAATTCACCCCTCCACTTT
TRBV6-1	-	few	TRBJ2-5	CASSPRALAETQYF	TGTGCCAGCAGTCCCCGGGCCCTCGCAGAGACCCAGTACTTC
TRBV20-1	-	few	TRBJ2-1	CSARDPRGHASINEQFF	TGCAGTGCTAGAGATCCGCGGGGCCACGCTTCTATCAATGAGCAGTTCTTC
TRBV7-6	-	-	TRBJ2-5	CASSSIALAVETQYF	TGTGCCAGCAGCTCAATTGCCCTCGCTGTGGAGACCCAGTACTTC
TRBV12-3/TRBV12-4	-	few	TRBJ2-5	CASSLGGPGRGGTQYF	TGTGCCAGCAGTTTGGGCGGGCCGGGGCGTGGTGGGACCCAGTACTTC
TRBV5-5	TRBD1	-	TRBJ1-5	CASSRTGWNNQPQHF	TGTGCCAGCAGCCGGACAGGGTGGAACAATCAGCCCCAGCATTTT
TRBV4-1	TRBD2	few	TRBJ2-5	CASSQLLAGGSETQYF	TGCGCCAGCAGCCAATTACTAGCGGGAGGTTCGGAGACCCAGTACTTC
TRBV5-1	-	once	TRBJ2-7	CASSLDRVGYEQYF	TGCGCCAGCAGCTTGGACAGGGTTGGCTACGAGCAGTACTTC
TRBV7-2	TRBD2	many	TRBJ2-7	CASSLGLAGASYEQYF	TGTGCCAGCAGCTTAGGGTTAGCGGGAGCATCCTACGAGCAGTACTTC
TRBV27	TRBD2	many	TRBJ2-1	CASSWGLAGLNEQFF	TGTGCCAGCAGTTGGGGACTAGCGGGGCTCAATGAGCAGTTCTTC
TRBV20-1	-	-	TRBJ1-2	CSAILSRNYGYTF	TGCAGTGCTATTCTCTCAAGAAACTATGGCTACACCTTC
TRBV6-2/TRBV6-3	-	few	TRBJ1-6	CASTHLRWGIRNSPLHF	TGTGCCAGCACCCACCTCCGATGGGGAATACGTAATTCACCCCTCCACTTT
TRBV20-1	TRBD1	few	TRBJ1-5	CSARDADRGGNQPQHF	TGCAGTGCTAGAGACGCCGACAGGGGCGGCAATCAGCCCCAGCATTTT
TRBV6-5	-	many	TRBJ1-2	CASSYSDRMGYTF	TGTGCCAGCAGTTACTCAGACAGGATGGGCTACACCTTC
TRBV3-1	TRBD1	few	TRBJ1-5	CASSQDGTDTQHF	TGTGCCAGCAGCCAAGATGGGACAGATACGCAGCATTTT
TRBV7-9	-	-	TRBJ1-1	CASSVYVGTFF	TGTGCCAGCAGCGTATATGTGGGGACTTTCTTT
TRBV28	-	-	TRBJ2-1	CASSLSAQGKFF	TGTGCCAGCAGTTTATCTGCACAGGGCAAGTTCTTC
TRBV3-1	TRBD2	-	TRBJ2-4	CASSLHSPTSGKLVKNIQYF	TGTGCCAGCAGCCTCCACTCACCGACTAGCGGGAAGTTAGTCAAAAACATTCAGTACTTC
TRBV5-6	-	few	TRBJ1-2	CASSLRYGINYGYTF	TGTGCCAGCAGCTTGCGGTACGGAATAAACTATGGCTACACCTTC